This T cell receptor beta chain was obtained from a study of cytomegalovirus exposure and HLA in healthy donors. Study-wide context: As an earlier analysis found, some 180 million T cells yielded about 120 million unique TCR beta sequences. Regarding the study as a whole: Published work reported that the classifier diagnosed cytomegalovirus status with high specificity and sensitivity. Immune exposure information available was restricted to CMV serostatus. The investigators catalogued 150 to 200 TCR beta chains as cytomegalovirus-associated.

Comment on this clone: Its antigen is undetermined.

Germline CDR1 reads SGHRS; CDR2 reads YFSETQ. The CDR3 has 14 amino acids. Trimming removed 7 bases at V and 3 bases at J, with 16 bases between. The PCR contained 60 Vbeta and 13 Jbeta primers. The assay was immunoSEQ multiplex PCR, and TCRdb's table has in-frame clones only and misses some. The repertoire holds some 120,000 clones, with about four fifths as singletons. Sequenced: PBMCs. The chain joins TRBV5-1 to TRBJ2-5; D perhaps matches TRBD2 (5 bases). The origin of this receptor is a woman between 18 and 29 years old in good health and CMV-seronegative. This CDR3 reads CASSPRDVKETQYF. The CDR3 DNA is TGCGCCAGCTCTCCGAGGGATGTTAAAGAGACCCAGTACTTC.